This T cell receptor beta chain came from a study of cytomegalovirus exposure and HLA in healthy donors. Study-level points and caveats: Earlier results showed most TCR beta V segments being productive about 90% or about 30% of the time. Cytomegalovirus association was listed for 164 TCR beta chains. Later work showed greater clonal expansion in HLA-associated TCR beta chains than in equally common others.

Vbeta (60) and Jbeta (13) primers were used in the PCR. The assay was immunoSEQ multiplex PCR, and TCRdb's table has in-frame clones only and misses some. The repertoire has more than 95,000 clones, about 80% of them found once; the top ten carry around 8.9%. Worth noting for this clone: What it recognizes is unknown.

The ends were cut back, 4 bases at V and 0 bases at J, with 11 bases in the middle. This CDR3 region has 15 residues. CDR1 and CDR2 from the germline V gene are SGHRS and YFSETQ. The clonotype was recovered from a man in his thirties or forties in good health and CMV-seropositive. This sequence joins TRBV5-1 and TRBJ1-3, with D maybe TRBD1 (5 bases). Sequenced sample: PBMCs. As DNA, the CDR3 is TGCGCCAGCAGCCCGGGACTCAGCTCTGGAAACACCATATATTTT. It yields the protein CASSPGLSSGNTIYF.